This paragraph reports one T cell receptor (beta chain). Its antigen is not known. TCRdb itself ran the PCR reads through MiXCR, one entry per CDR3 protein. This table has 15,000 to 20,000 distinct CDR3 sequences, 60% to 75% appearing once. This sample is drawn from a study of vaccination and CD4 T cells after COVID-19. Study overall: Participants were vaccinated with two doses, given as either BNT162b2 or mRNA-1273 vaccine. Study results and caveats: The study found median SARS-CoV-2-reactive clonotypes rising from about 22 to 38, not significantly.

CDR1 MNHNS and CDR2 SASEGT come from the germline V gene. V was clipped by 1 base and J by 8 bases; unmatched bases: 7. CDR3 size: 16 residues. This clonotype originated in a human donor who had recovered from COVID-19. The source material was CD4+ T cells from blood, sampled after SARS-CoV-2 vaccination. The rearrangement links TRBV6-1 to TRBJ1-4; 10 bases are shared with TRBD1. The CDR3 coding sequence is TGTGCCAGCAGTGAAGTTGATGGGACAGGGGAGGAAAAACTGTTTTTT. It specifies CASSEVDGTGEEKLFF.